These 20 T cell receptor beta chains were sequenced from one sample in a study of CD8 T cells in ankylosing spondylitis. TCRdb independently ran MiXCR on the 5' RACE reads; one entry per CDR3 protein. The sample contains 35,000 to 40,000 distinct CDR3 sequences, 15% to 20% of which appear only once. The sequenced sample was blood. The receptors shown here come from a male donor with ankylosing spondylitis or in good health (not recorded which).

The rearrangement joins TRBV2 to TRBJ2-2; TRBD1 agrees at 9 bases. Per the germline V gene, CDR1 is SNHLY and CDR2 is FYNNEI. The CDR3 runs 15 residues. Trimming took 6 bases from V and 6 from J; bases not matched to a gene: 8. CDR3 nucleotides: TGTGCCAGCAGGGGGACAGGGTCTGTGGCCGGGGAGCTGTTTTTT. The encoded protein is CASRGTGSVAGELFF.

The chain links TRBV5-1 to TRBJ1-2; D is perhaps TRBD1 (5 bases). Germline CDR1 SGHRS, CDR2 YFSETQ. The CDR3 runs to 13 residues. V lost 5 bases, J lost 7 bases, and 15 bases lay in between. The CDR3 is CASSYSGTSGYTF. CDR3 DNA sequence: TGCGCCAGCAGTTACTCCGGGACGAGTGGCTACACCTTC.

J is TRBJ2-2 and V is TRBV20-1; D is unresolved. The germline V gene encodes CDR1 DFQATT and CDR2 SNEGSKA (reference sequence). The CDR3 length is 15 residues. V was clipped by 5 bases and J by 1 base, with 14 bases between them. CDR3 in DNA: TGCAGTGCTGGGGAACGCCTTAGGAACACCGGGGAGCTGTTTTTT. It yields the protein CSAGERLRNTGELFF.

This clonotype was observed a handful of times. The V call is TRBV11-2, the J call TRBJ2-2, with D perhaps given as TRBD1 or TRBD2 (7 bases each). Germline V gene data show CDR1 as SGHAT and CDR2 as FQNNGV. The V and J ends lost 5 bases and 9 bases respectively, with 19 bases between them. The CDR3 runs 15 residues. Here the CDR3 DNA reads TGTGCCAGCAGCCTCCGGAGGGGAGGGGGCCGGGAGCTGTTTTTT. Translation gives CASSLRRGGGRELFF.

This clonotype was picked up many times. V gene TRBV12-3 or TRBV12-4 combines with J gene TRBJ1-6, with 10 bases fitting TRBD1. This CDR3 contains 14 residues. Trimming at V came to 5 bases and at J to 7 bases, leaving 2 bases not matched to a gene. CDR3 loop: CASSTTGGNSPLHF. DNA for the CDR3: TGTGCCAGCAGTACGACAGGGGGCAATTCACCCCTCCACTTT.

This clonotype has a handful of counts. V is TRBV7-2 and J is TRBJ2-2; D is unresolved. The CDR3 runs 13 residues. Germline V lookup: CDR1 SGHTA, CDR2 FQGNSA. Trimming cost V 5 bases and J 6 bases, with 10 bases left between them. CDR3 nucleotide sequence: TGTGCCAGCAGCCCCTCATCGTCCGGGGAGCTGTTTTTT. It encodes CASSPSSSGELFF.

This clonotype was recorded a few times. In DNA form, the CDR3 reads TGTGCCAGCAGGGAAGCGGGGACCACACCGTACTTC. It encodes CASREAGTTPYF. The chain uses TRBV12-3 or TRBV12-4 and TRBJ2-7; 7 positions match TRBD2. After removal of 6 bases from V and 12 bases from J, the junction contained 11 bases not matched to a gene. There are 12 residues in the CDR3.

This clonotype showed up just a few times. The chain uses TRBV5-1 and TRBJ2-3, with a weak D call TRBD1 (6 bases). The CDR3 spans 14 residues. The V and J ends lost 6 bases and 3 bases respectively, with 14 bases between them. Germline CDR1 reads SGHRS; CDR2 reads YFSETQ. CDR3 nucleotide sequence: TGCGCCAGCAAACGCGGACAGTCAACAGATACGCAGTATTTT. Its translation: CASKRGQSTDTQYF.

The V and J genes are TRBV29-1 and TRBJ2-3, with D uncertain. Germline CDR1 SQVTM, CDR2 ANQGSEA. Trimming removed 3 bases at V and 2 bases at J, with 9 bases between. This CDR3 region has 13 residues. CDR3 DNA: TGCAGCGTTGAGATCTCCCCCACAGATACGCAGTATTTT. Translating gives CSVEISPTDTQYF.

V and J are TRBV6-5 and TRBJ2-7; TRBD1 matches at 10 bases. The CDR3 consists of 14 residues. After removal of 5 bases from V and 6 bases from J, the junction contained 7 bases not matched to a gene. The V gene's germline CDR1 is MNHEY and CDR2 SVGAGI. CDR3 sequence (DNA): TGTGCCAGCAGTCCCGACAGGGGGCGCATCGAGCAGTACTTC. Protein: CASSPDRGRIEQYF.

This clonotype was seen ten or more times. This chain links TRBV4-1 with TRBJ2-5; the D is unclear. The CDR3 length is 14 residues. Germline V gene sequence: CDR1 MGHRA, CDR2 YSYEKL. V was clipped by 4 bases and J by 4 bases, with 13 bases between them. The CDR3 sequence: CASSLGVVTETQYF. As DNA, the CDR3 is TGCGCCAGCAGCCTCGGAGTAGTTACAGAGACCCAGTACTTC.

This clonotype was picked up a small number of times. The chain uses TRBV7-2 and TRBJ2-2; D not resolved. The germline V gene encodes CDR1 SGHTA and CDR2 FQGNSA. Deletions cut 3 bases from V and 6 bases from J, with 2 bases between. The CDR3 is made up of 11 amino acids. The CDR3 coding sequence is TGTGCCAGCAGCTTTCCCGGGGAGCTGTTTTTT. Translating gives CASSFPGELFF.

This clonotype turned up a few times. The V gene is TRBV11-2, the J gene TRBJ2-5; 9 bases agree with TRBD2. Germline-derived CDR1 and CDR2 are SGHAT and FQNNGV. The CDR3 runs to 15 residues. The junction had 7 bases not matched to a gene; V was cut back by 4 bases and J by 4 bases. CDR3 sequence: CASSSRSGSGETQYF. The CDR3 coding sequence is TGTGCCAGCAGCTCCCGTAGCGGGAGCGGAGAGACCCAGTACTTC.

This chain links TRBV5-1 with TRBJ2-2; D is undetermined. CDR1 SGHRS and CDR2 YFSETQ come from the germline V gene. This CDR3 is built from 14 residues. V was trimmed by 0 bases and J by 4 bases, leaving 7 bases between them. CDR3 DNA sequence: TGCGCCAGCAGCTTGGGTATTAGCACCGGGGAGCTGTTTTTT. Translated, it gives CASSLGISTGELFF.

The gene calls are TRBV6-6 and TRBJ1-4; D remains unclear. The CDR3 is made up of 16 amino acids. V lost 6 bases, J lost 6 bases, and 20 bases lay in between. Germline CDR1 and CDR2: MNHNY and SVGAGI (reference sequence). The CDR3, as DNA: TGTGCCAGCAGAACGCTCCGGACTCCAAAAGATGAAAAACTGTTTTTT. Protein: CASRTLRTPKDEKLFF.

The table lists this clonotype with a few counts. The V and J genes are TRBV29-1 and TRBJ1-1, with a possible D match to TRBD1 (5 bases). The germline V gene has CDR1 SQVTM and CDR2 ANQGSEA. Between the trimmed V and J ends, which lost 8 bases and 8 bases, there was a span of 15 bases. The CDR3 spans 11 residues. The CDR3 is CSFLRGAEAFF. The CDR3 nucleotides are TGCAGCTTCCTGCGGGGCGCGGAAGCTTTCTTT.

The V gene is TRBV6-5, the J gene TRBJ2-1; 8 positions match TRBD1. Trimming cost V 6 bases and J 5 bases; bases outside gene matches: 9. The germline CDR1 and CDR2 sequences are MNHEY and SVGAGI. CDR3 length: 15 amino acids. The DNA for the CDR3 is TGTGCCAGCAGCCGAGGGGACAGGCTAAACAATGAGCAGTTCTTC. It encodes CASSRGDRLNNEQFF.

The V gene is TRBV7-9, the J gene TRBJ2-3; no clear D. This CDR3 region has 15 residues. Deletions cut 1 base from V and 0 bases from J, with 8 bases between. In germline, CDR1 is SEHNR, CDR2 FQNEAQ (reference sequence). Written as DNA, the CDR3 is TGTGCCAGCAGCTTAGTTCTCGTCAGCACAGATACGCAGTATTTT. It specifies CASSLVLVSTDTQYF.

The V and J genes are TRBV25-1 and TRBJ2-1; 11 nucleotides align to TRBD2. Unmatched junction bases numbered 5, after V lost 3 bases and J lost 4 bases. The germline V gene has CDR1 MGHDK and CDR2 SYGVNS. The CDR3 runs 16 residues. CDR3 DNA sequence: TGTGCCAGCAGTGACATTAGCGGGGGGGATTACAATGAGCAGTTCTTC. It codes for CASSDISGGDYNEQFF.

This chain uses TRBV7-2 with TRBJ2-7; 10 bases map to TRBD2. This CDR3 spans 15 amino acids. In germline, CDR1 is SGHTA, CDR2 FQGNSA. Trimming at V came to 2 bases and at J to 4 bases, leaving 5 bases not matched to a gene. This CDR3 is CASSLTASGSYEQYF. For the CDR3, the DNA is TGTGCCAGCAGCTTAACGGCTAGCGGGAGTTACGAGCAGTACTTC. The variable domain in full, completed from reference TRBV7-2 and TRBJ2-7, reads GAGVSQSPSNKVTEKGKDVELRCDPISGHTALYWYRQSLGQGLEFLIYFQGNSAPDKSGLPSDRFSAERTGGSVSTLTIQRTQQEDSAVYLCASSLTASGSYEQYFGPGTRLTVT.